This T cell receptor beta chain was obtained from a study of cytomegalovirus exposure and HLA in healthy donors. There are 16 residues in the CDR3. CDR1 is SGHVS, CDR2 FQNEAQ, per germline. The V gene lost 4 bases and the J gene lost 8 bases, with 23 bases spanning the gap. Primers: 60 Vbeta forward and 13 Jbeta reverse. The data were produced by immunoSEQ multiplex PCR, yet TCRdb's version contains in-frame clones alone and is incomplete. The sample includes 85,000 to 100,000 clones, under 80% seen only once; the top ten take roughly 8%. The rearrangement links TRBV7-8 to TRBJ1-2; the D is unclear. Material for sequencing was PBMCs. This sequence originates from a human donor in good health. For the CDR3, the DNA is TGTGCCAGCAGCTCTACGATGGCATCAGTAGTGGGCGGCTACACCTTC. Protein sequence: CASSSTMASVVGGYTF.